Sequencing of this TCR beta chain was carried out in a study of T cell clones after liver transplantation. The wider study: Three of the eight recipients were HCV-positive; the rest had non-autoimmune, non-viral transplant indications. Study-wide findings and caveats: These preliminary findings come from unstandardized post-transplant sampling times. Compared with third party-reactive sequences, donor-reactive ones declined more, independent of withdrawal success. In two subjects, few donor cells limited the measurable donor-reactive repertoire.

TCRdb keeps only in-frame clones here, not all; method: immunoSEQ multiplex PCR. The sample carries 99,000 or so clones, 82% recorded once. Comment on this clone: Its antigen is not identified.

Germline assignment: CDR1 SGHTA and CDR2 FQGNSA. The CDR3 totals 14 residues. The ends lost 5 bases at V and 0 bases at J; junction bases unmatched: 4. The chain combines TRBV7-2 with TRBJ2-7; 7 bases are a match to TRBD2. This specimen consisted of CD4+ T cells from blood, obtained before liver transplant. The sequence was obtained from a human donor who received a liver transplant. For the CDR3, the DNA is TGTGCCAGCAGCCCTAGCGGTAGCTCCTACGAGCAGTACTTC. It yields the protein CASSPSGSSYEQYF. Drawing the rest from reference TRBV7-2 and TRBJ2-7, the complete variable domain is GAGVSQSPSNKVTEKGKDVELRCDPISGHTALYWYRQSLGQGLEFLIYFQGNSAPDKSGLPSDRFSAERTGGSVSTLTIQRTQQEDSAVYLCASSPSGSSYEQYFGPGTRLTVT.